Each of the 4 T cell receptor beta chains below was sequenced from the same sample in a study of shared T cell receptors in the human thymus. Method: immunoSEQ multiplex PCR; TCRdb's copy keeps in-frame clones and lacks some. The repertoire includes hundreds of thousands of clones, roughly 86% of them detected once, and under 0.01% sits in the top ten. The same sample was also used in a study of human thymus T cells.

The sequenced material came from thymocytes. The receptors stem from a boy in the first two years of life with a congenital heart defect.

V gene TRBV10-2 combines with J gene TRBJ1-1, with 7 bases lining up with TRBD1. V lost 6 bases and J lost 3; bases outside the gene matches: 4. Germline values: CDR1 WSHSY, CDR2 SAAADI. This CDR3 is 13 amino acids long. In DNA, the CDR3 is TGCGCCAGCAGCCCAGGGGGTGACACTGAAGCTTTCTTT. This encodes CASSPGGDTEAFF.

V is TRBV4-1 and J is TRBJ2-7; 10 nucleotides match TRBD1. Losses at the gene ends were 1 base for V and 2 bases for J; bases not matched to a gene: 5. CDR3 size: 16 residues. Per the germline V gene, CDR1 is MGHRA and CDR2 is YSYEKL. CDR3 protein: CASSQGGQGPAYEQYF. The CDR3 DNA reads as TGCGCCAGCAGCCAAGGGGGACAGGGGCCAGCCTACGAGCAGTACTTC.

This chain joins TRBV27 and TRBJ2-1, with TRBD2 identical over 7 bases. With 5 bases clipped from V and 9 bases from J, the junction kept 7 bases outside the gene matches. There are 13 residues in the CDR3. Per germline, CDR1 MNHEY and CDR2 SMNVEV (reference sequence). CDR3 loop: CASSTGLLSEQFF. DNA of the CDR3: TGTGCCAGCAGTACGGGACTATTGAGTGAGCAGTTCTTC.

This clone occurred once. V gene TRBV7-6 combines with J gene TRBJ2-4, with 8 bases identical to TRBD1. Germline lookup yields CDR1 SGHVS and CDR2 FNYEAQ. V lost 5 bases to trimming and J lost 0 bases; unmatched junction nucleotides: 6. The CDR3 sequence is 16 residues long. The CDR3 loop is CASSPRTGLAKNIQYF. The CDR3 DNA reads TGTGCCAGCAGCCCCAGGACAGGGCTAGCCAAAAACATTCAGTACTTC.